The source of this T cell receptor beta chain is a study of low-dose radiotherapy and immunotherapy resistance in tumors. Alpha and beta chains were covered, as first-strand cDNA relied on TRAV- and TRBV-specific primers. For amplifying TCRs, the PCR ran for roughly 20 cycles with Phusion, which was used together with a constant-region primer and the adapter on the V primers. TCRdb reprocessed the reads with MiXCR, giving one entry per CDR3 protein. The repertoire holds over 55,000 distinct CDR3 sequences, with around 30% as singletons. V was clipped by 5 bases and J by 2 bases, with 11 bases between them. CDR3 length: 14 amino acids. Time point indicated: before trial treatment. Every donor's regimen consisted of nivolumab, ipilimumab, aspirin, low-dose cyclophosphamide and low-dose radiotherapy.

The chain combines TRBV12-3 or TRBV12-4 with TRBJ2-3; D may be TRBD1 or TRBD2 (5 bases each). The TCR was taken from a female donor with ovarian cancer. The sequences come from PBMCs, collected before treatment. The CDR3 nucleotides are TGTGCCAGCAGTAGGGACGGCCACACAGATACGCAGTATTTT. It specifies CASSRDGHTDTQYF.